Listed here are 12 T cell receptor beta chains from one sample, sequenced in a study of T cell responses to AZD1222 COVID-19 vaccine. Only in-frame clones appear in the TCRdb table, and some are missing; sequencing was by immunoSEQ multiplex PCR. Of about 150,000 clones listed, around 95% are singletons. This specimen consisted of peripheral blood, obtained on day 0 of AZD1222 vaccination. These receptors came from an adult in good health.

The chain couples TRBV18 to TRBJ1-4; tentative D call: TRBD1 (6 bases). CDR3 length: 16 residues. V lost 6 bases to trimming and J lost 0 bases, with 14 bases between them. Germline V gene lookup returns CDR1 KGHSH and CDR2 LQKENI. The CDR3 bases are TGTGCCAGCTCCGGGAGACAGGCGACAACTAATGAAAAACTGTTTTTT. Translation gives CASSGRQATTNEKLFF.

The J gene is TRBJ1-5, the V gene TRBV15; D remains ambiguous. Germline CDR1 reads LNHNV; CDR2 reads YYDKDF (reference sequence). The CDR3 spans 13 residues. Trimming took 4 bases from V and 7 from J, leaving 11 bases between them. CDR3 nucleotides: TGTGCCACCAGCAACGGGGTCGGGCAGCCCCAGCATTTT. Translating gives CATSNGVGQPQHF. The full variable domain, its missing parts supplied by reference TRBV15 and TRBJ1-5, is DAMVIQNPRYQVTQFGKPVTLSCSQTLNHNVMYWYQQKSSQAPKLLFHYYDKDFNNEADTPDNFQSRRPNTSFCFLDIRSPGLGDTAMYLCATSNGVGQPQHFGDGTRLSIL.

The chain employs TRBV6-5 and TRBJ2-7; TRBD2 agrees at 12 bases. The CDR3 totals 15 residues. Per germline, CDR1 MNHEY and CDR2 SVGAGI. V lost 6 bases and J lost 5; bases outside the gene matches: 8. The CDR3 loop is CASRSGLAGRNEQYV. The CDR3 DNA reads TGTGCCAGCAGGAGCGGACTAGCGGGGCGCAACGAGCAGTACGTC.

This clone showed up just once. The chain couples TRBV5-1 to TRBJ1-2; no clear D. The V gene lost 0 bases and the J gene lost 6 bases, with 18 bases spanning the gap. Per the germline V gene, CDR1 is SGHRS and CDR2 is YFSETQ. This CDR3 region has 16 residues. This CDR3 reads CASSLGGYFGSDGYTF. CDR3 DNA sequence: TGCGCCAGCAGCTTGGGAGGTTATTTCGGCAGCGATGGCTACACCTTC.

This chain links TRBV12-3 or TRBV12-4 with TRBJ1-1; D possibly corresponds to TRBD1 (5 bases). Trimming removed 1 base at V and 7 bases at J, with 10 bases between. This CDR3 is built from 13 residues. This CDR3 reads CASSLGGGGEAFF. Written as DNA, the CDR3 is TGTGCCAGCAGTTTAGGGGGGGGAGGTGAAGCTTTCTTT.

This clone was observed a single time. The V call is TRBV9, the J call TRBJ2-7; TRBD2 matches at 12 bases. CDR3 size: 16 residues. The trim removed 0 bases at V and 5 bases at J, leaving 6 bases unmatched. Germline V CDR1 and CDR2: SGDLS, YYNGEE. The CDR3 sequence: CASSVARLAGVDEQYV. The CDR3 region has the DNA TGTGCCAGCAGCGTAGCTCGACTAGCGGGAGTTGACGAGCAGTACGTC.

This chain uses TRBV10-3 with TRBJ1-6; 8 positions match TRBD1. This CDR3 comprises 15 residues. Trimming removed 9 bases from V and 10 bases from J; junction bases left unmatched: 14. From germline, CDR1 is ENHRY and CDR2 SYGVKD. CDR3 nucleotides: TGTGCCATTGCACCTGTTGGACAGGGACAGTCACCCCTCCACTTT. Residues: CAIAPVGQGQSPLHF.

The chain employs TRBV5-4 and TRBJ2-1, with unresolved D. The CDR3 is made up of 11 amino acids. CDR1 is SGHNT, CDR2 YYREEE, per germline (reference sequence). V was cut by 1 base and J by 4 bases, with 0 bases left in between. The CDR3 region has the DNA TGTGCCAGCAGCTTGTACAATGAGCAGTTCTTC. Protein: CASSLYNEQFF.

This rearrangement joins TRBV3-1 (or the pseudogene TRBV3-2) to TRBJ2-6, with D unresolved. Germline V gene lookup returns CDR1 LGHDT and CDR2 YNNKEL (reference sequence). The V and J ends lost 0 bases and 0 bases respectively, with 3 bases between them. CDR3 length: 15 amino acids. Written as DNA, the CDR3 is TGTGCCAGCAGCCAAGACTTCTCTGGGGCCAACGTCCTGACTTTC. Translating gives CASSQDFSGANVLTF.

This chain uses TRBV2 with TRBJ2-3, with TRBD2 as a possible D gene (6 bases). The ends were cut back, 5 bases at V and 2 bases at J, with 11 bases in the middle. Germline CDR1 reads SNHLY; CDR2 reads FYNNEI. CDR3 size: 14 residues. This CDR3 reads CASSRAGTTDTQYF. In DNA, the CDR3 is TGTGCCAGCAGTAGGGCGGGAACCACAGATACGCAGTATTTT.

Of note for this clone: The same CDR3 is also encoded by other DNA sequences in this sample. The chain employs TRBV5-1 and TRBJ1-4; TRBD1 is a possible D gene (5 bases). V lost 0 bases, J lost 0 bases, and 6 bases lay in between. The CDR3 totals 15 residues. From germline, CDR1 is SGHRS and CDR2 YFSETQ. The CDR3 reads CASSLVGATNEKLFF. The CDR3 DNA reads TGCGCCAGCAGCTTGGTGGGGGCAACTAATGAAAAACTGTTTTTT.

This sequence joins TRBV11-2 and TRBJ2-7; 9 bases map to TRBD1. Germline CDR1 is SGHAT and CDR2 is FQNNGV. The V segment lost 5 bases and the J segment 5 bases; nucleotides outside the gene matches: 4. The CDR3 is 13 residues long. The CDR3 coding sequence is TGTGCCAGCAGCGGACAGGGGACCCACGAGCAGTACGTC. Translated, it gives CASSGQGTHEQYV.